This TCR beta chain emerged from a study of T cell responses to AZD1222 COVID-19 vaccine. For the study at large: Recipients boosted at about 4 weeks or about 12 weeks are pooled.

Findings of the study overall: Recipients of AZD1222 seropositive at baseline numbered only 5 or 6. Elevations in Spike-specific TCR breadth and depth followed administration of two AZD1222 doses. Regions left unmutated in variants are reportedly the target of nearly half of spike-specific TCRs.

Germline CDR1 LGHDT, CDR2 YNNKEL (reference sequence). Trimming removed 5 bases at V and 6 bases at J, with 14 bases between. The CDR3 has 14 residues. About this clone: Its antigen is not known.

Here immunoSEQ multiplex PCR was the method, and the copy in TCRdb shows in-frame clones only, minus some. The sample holds roughly 130,000 clones; 80% to 90% are singletons and the top ten take about 1.6%. The genes are TRBV3-1 (or the pseudogene TRBV3-2) and TRBJ1-5; TRBD1 is a possible D gene (5 bases). This TCR was sampled from an adult in good health. The material sequenced was peripheral blood, taken on day 0 of AZD1222 vaccination. CDR3 amino acids: CASSVSGGGQPQHF. The CDR3 nucleotides are TGTGCCAGCAGCGTCTCCGGGGGGGGTCAGCCCCAGCATTTT.